This is a list of T cell receptor beta chains from one sample in a study of blood T cell repertoires in COVID-19. Clones were sequenced by immunoSEQ multiplex PCR, and TCRdb holds only the in-frame ones, with some missing. The table lists approximately 220,000 clones, 87% of them singletons, with just over 2.5% in the top ten. Material: PBMCs or T cells enriched from blood (not recorded which). The receptors shown here come from a woman aged 25 to 39 with acute COVID-19. Each CDR3 is given with its conserved first and last residue. Fields, in order: V gene, J gene, CDR3 protein.

TRBV4-3	TRBJ1-2	CASSEDRTVGGYTF
TRBV12-5	TRBJ2-4	CASGSRQGSIQYF
TRBV10-3	TRBJ2-7	CAISTTGPYEQYF
TRBV27	TRBJ1-5	CASSGGRWWPQHF
TRBV19	TRBJ1-5	CASSIGDRGLSNQPQHF
TRBV19	TRBJ2-7	CASQGKQGAQAEQYF
TRBV11-2	TRBJ1-3	CASSLGQLNSGNTIYF
TRBV25-1	TRBJ1-4	CASSEYFSDRPNEKLFF
TRBV11-2	TRBJ2-7	CASSSGTSGAIFYEQYF
TRBV7-9	TRBJ2-7	CASSFRSGGAYEQYF
TRBV7-6	TRBJ1-2	CASSSETGPNYGYTF
TRBV4-1	TRBJ2-7	CASSQVGEAAYEQYF
TRBV14	TRBJ1-6	CASSQEGQGFGPLHF
TRBV7-2	TRBJ1-2	CASSLAGEYGYTF
TRBV7-2	TRBJ2-1	CASSLGTGGSNEQFF
TRBV18	TRBJ1-3	CASSPLSPSGNTIYF
TRBV7-8	TRBJ1-2	CASSPLWDWRYGYTF
TRBV27	TRBJ2-5	CASSPTETQYF
TRBV2	TRBJ1-1	CASSLELNTEAFF
TRBV18	TRBJ1-1	CASSPSNRGNTEAFF
TRBV6-5	TRBJ2-1	CASSYLGQGYNEQFF
TRBV2	TRBJ2-1	CASTGLLEFF
TRBV4-1	TRBJ1-1	CASSPHRGGNTEAFF
TRBV12-3/TRBV12-4	TRBJ1-1	CASGEGEAFF
TRBV5-8	TRBJ1-2	CASSLYTMGRGSYGYTF
TRBV28	TRBJ2-3	CASSLPSTDTQYF
TRBV6-2/TRBV6-3	TRBJ1-1	CASSLMRNTEAFF
TRBV30	TRBJ2-1	CAWHVGGQGVSEQFF
TRBV12-3/TRBV12-4	TRBJ1-1	CASTWGRWTEAFF
TRBV5-4	TRBJ2-7	CASSLGQDREREQYF
TRBV19	TRBJ2-7	CASKNRGGEQYF
TRBV4-1	TRBJ2-7	CASSQVATGDDEQYF
TRBV18	TRBJ2-7	CASSPGTVSSYEQYF
TRBV15	TRBJ2-3	CATSRLAGITDTQYF
TRBV6-1	TRBJ2-3	CASSDRGAGADTQYF
TRBV5-6	TRBJ1-5	CASSLGWGENSNQPQHF
TRBV5-4	TRBJ1-1	CASRTGSTEAFF
TRBV7-8	TRBJ2-7	CASSSGVQEQYF
TRBV4-1	TRBJ1-2	CASSQDRAGGKANYGYTF
TRBV29-1	TRBJ1-3	CSVFPRQGYSGNTIYF
TRBV3-1/TRBV3-2	TRBJ2-2	CASSQDSPGNTGELFF
TRBV12-5	TRBJ2-7	CASGPLGQGIYEQYF
TRBV7-9	TRBJ1-1	CASSYGQGASEAFF
TRBV5-1	TRBJ2-3	CASSLASSGGQGDTQYF
TRBV4-1	TRBJ1-3	CATGQGGNTIYF
TRBV5-7	TRBJ1-4	CASSARQNTNEKLFF